The following is a T cell receptor beta chain sequence with its context. Assay: immunoSEQ multiplex PCR; the TCRdb copy retains only in-frame clones and omits some. Of approximately 300,000 clones listed, roughly 88% are singletons. This specimen comes from a study of blood T cell repertoires in COVID-19. Study details: PBMCs, B-cell-depleted T cells, or T cells were the source of the cDNA or gDNA that made up the material.

This CDR3 is built from 15 residues. The V gene lost 5 bases and the J gene lost 5 bases, with 15 bases spanning the gap. Germline values: CDR1 SGHVS, CDR2 FNYEAQ. Enrollment of patients from Seattle took place during active infection, with longitudinal follow-up. The source material was peripheral blood. The chain combines TRBV7-6 with TRBJ1-4; D not certain. The origin of this receptor is a human donor with COVID-19, enrolled during active disease. The donor label of this sample is uncertain. The CDR3 spells CASSPEPRSNEKLFF. In DNA form, the CDR3 reads TGTGCCAGCAGCCCTGAACCGCGGTCAAATGAAAAACTGTTTTTT. Combining the CDR3 with reference TRBV7-6 and TRBJ1-4 gives the whole variable domain GAGVSQSPRYKVTKRGQDVALRCDPISGHVSLYWYRQALGQGPEFLTYFNYEAQQDKSGLPNDRFSAERPEGSISTLTIQRTEQRDSAMYRCASSPEPRSNEKLFFGSGTQLSVL.